Presented here are 29 T cell receptor beta chains from one specimen sequenced in a study of blood T cell repertoires in COVID-19. Using immunoSEQ multiplex PCR, the repertoire was profiled, and TCRdb retains in-frame clones only, with some absent. The data hold about 170,000 clones, with 89% observed a single time. Sequencing input: PBMCs or T cells enriched from blood (not recorded which). The receptors stem from a woman between 18 and 29 years old who had recovered from COVID-19.

J is TRBJ2-7 and V is TRBV25-1; 7 bases line up with TRBD1. Germline CDR1 reads MGHDK; CDR2 reads SYGVNS. V lost 4 bases, J lost 3 bases, and 6 bases stayed unmatched. The length of the CDR3 is 14 residues. The chain's CDR3 is CASSARDRNYEQYF. CDR3 sequence (DNA): TGTGCCAGCAGTGCCCGGGACAGAAACTACGAGCAGTACTTC.

The V and J genes are TRBV7-3 and TRBJ2-1, with 9 bases lining up with TRBD1. Germline CDR1 reads SGHTA; CDR2 reads FQGTGA. V lost 5 bases to trimming and J lost 4 bases; unmatched junction nucleotides: 6. This CDR3 has 15 residues. The DNA of the CDR3 is TGTGCCAGCAGCCTCACCGGGACAGGGTACAATGAGCAGTTCTTC. It is translated as CASSLTGTGYNEQFF.

This rearrangement joins TRBV10-2 to TRBJ2-5, with TRBD2 identical over 7 bases. The CDR3 contains 16 residues. Trimming at V came to 5 bases and at J to 0 bases, leaving 9 bases not matched to a gene. Germline values: CDR1 WSHSY, CDR2 SAAADI. The DNA of the CDR3 is TGCGCCAGCAGTCATAGCGGGTGGGGGGACCAAGAGACCCAGTACTTC. It is translated as CASSHSGWGDQETQYF.

The rearrangement links TRBV18 to TRBJ2-1; 8 bases map to TRBD1. After removal of 3 bases from V and 6 bases from J, the junction contained 7 bases not matched to a gene. Germline CDR1 is KGHSH and CDR2 is LQKENI. This CDR3 has 15 amino acids. CDR3 sequence: CASSPPARGRNEQFF. CDR3 nucleotides: TGTGCCAGCTCACCCCCCGCCAGGGGGCGCAATGAGCAGTTCTTC.

The chain carries TRBV3-1 (or the pseudogene TRBV3-2) and TRBJ2-6, with D possibly matching TRBD2 (5 bases). There are 16 residues in the CDR3. Per the germline V gene, CDR1 is LGHDT and CDR2 is YNNKEL (reference sequence). V was trimmed by 1 base and J by 0 bases, leaving 7 bases between them. The CDR3 loop is CASSQAGGSGANVLTF. In DNA, the CDR3 is TGTGCCAGCAGCCAAGCAGGAGGCTCTGGGGCCAACGTCCTGACTTTC.

The chain carries TRBV28 and TRBJ1-5; D is possibly TRBD1 (5 bases). Trimming cost V 6 bases and J 3 bases, with 12 bases left between them. The CDR3 is 14 residues long. Germline CDR1 and CDR2: MDHEN and SYDVKM. The CDR3 spells CASSPPGPNQPQHF. In nucleotides, the CDR3 is TGTGCCAGCAGCCCCCCAGGGCCCAATCAGCCCCAGCATTTT.

The J gene is TRBJ2-7, the V gene TRBV29-1; 9 bases line up with TRBD2. Trimming took 5 bases from V and 2 from J; bases not matched to a gene: 13. In germline, CDR1 is SQVTM, CDR2 ANQGSEA. CDR3 length: 16 amino acids. CDR3 region: CSVLLDLAGLTYEQYF. The CDR3 coding sequence is TGCAGCGTTCTTCTCGACCTAGCGGGGCTAACCTACGAGCAGTACTTC.

The rearrangement links TRBV9 to TRBJ2-3, with TRBD1 as a possible D gene (5 bases). Trimming removed 0 bases at V and 4 bases at J, with 9 bases between. Germline V gene sequence: CDR1 SGDLS, CDR2 YYNGEE. The CDR3 loop spans 14 amino acids. The CDR3 is CASSVGRGADTQYF. CDR3 DNA: TGTGCCAGCAGCGTAGGTAGGGGTGCAGATACGCAGTATTTT.

The chain uses TRBV12-1 and TRBJ2-7; TRBD1 is the table's D call and was not checked against the DNA. TRBV12-1 represents a pseudogene. This CDR3 comprises 14 residues. The CDR3 DNA reads TGTGCCAGCAGCTTTGGGGACAGATCCTACGAGCAGTACTTC. Translation: CASSFGDRSYEQYF.

The chain joins TRBV11-3 to TRBJ2-3, with a possible D match to TRBD2 (7 bases). Germline V gene sequence: CDR1 SGHNT, CDR2 YENEEA. The CDR3 has 14 amino acids. The V and J ends lost 5 bases and 2 bases respectively, with 11 bases between them. In DNA, the CDR3 is TGTGCCAGCAGCAAGGGGGGGGTCACAGATACGCAGTATTTT. This codes for CASSKGGVTDTQYF.

This clone was found a few times. The genes are TRBV11-2 and TRBJ2-7; 11 nucleotides line up with TRBD2. V trimming: 4 bases; J trimming: 1 base; junction bases outside the gene matches: 6. The CDR3 contains 16 residues. From germline, CDR1 is SGHAT and CDR2 FQNNGV. The CDR3 spells CASSSGTSGKSYEQYF. CDR3 bases: TGTGCCAGCAGCTCCGGGACTAGCGGCAAATCCTACGAGCAGTACTTC.

This clone appeared a single time. The chain recombines TRBV29-1 with TRBJ2-1, with 8 nucleotides matching TRBD1. The CDR3 spans 14 residues. Losses at the gene ends were 7 bases for V and 2 bases for J; bases not matched to a gene: 7. Germline assignment: CDR1 SQVTM and CDR2 ANQGSEA. Written as DNA, the CDR3 is TGCAGCGAAAGACCGGGACAGGCCTACAATGAGCAGTTCTTC. Translating it yields CSERPGQAYNEQFF.

The chain uses TRBV3-1 (or the pseudogene TRBV3-2) and TRBJ2-1; D is unresolved. CDR3 length equals 13 residues. The V end was cut by 4 bases, the J end by 9 bases, with 13 bases between. The germline gives CDR1 LGHDT, CDR2 YNNKEL (reference sequence). The CDR3 loop is CASSPTLDGEQFF. The CDR3 coding sequence is TGTGCCAGCAGCCCTACTCTAGACGGTGAGCAGTTCTTC.

This clone showed up just a few times. V is TRBV3-1 (or the pseudogene TRBV3-2) and J is TRBJ2-5; no clear D gene. V lost 1 base to trimming and J lost 4 bases, with 7 bases between them. The CDR3 is made up of 13 amino acids. Germline CDR1 reads LGHDT; CDR2 reads YNNKEL (reference sequence). CDR3 bases: TGTGCCAGCAGCCAAGTCAGTTCAGAGACCCAGTACTTC. Translated, it gives CASSQVSSETQYF.

The chain couples TRBV11-2 to TRBJ2-2; 12 bases line up with TRBD1. Losses at the gene ends were 5 bases for V and 5 bases for J; bases not matched to a gene: 3. The CDR3 is 15 residues long. Germline V gene lookup returns CDR1 SGHAT and CDR2 FQNNGV. CDR3 amino acids: CASSRDRGPTGELFF. The CDR3 DNA is TGTGCCAGCAGCCGGGACAGGGGGCCTACCGGGGAGCTGTTTTTT.

The rearrangement uses TRBV15 and TRBJ2-1, with a tentative D call TRBD2 (6 bases). Germline V gives CDR1 LNHNV, CDR2 YYDKDF (reference sequence). This CDR3 spans 16 amino acids. V was cut by 0 bases and J by 7 bases, with 16 bases left in between. In DNA, the CDR3 is TGTGCCACCAGCAGAGACGGGAGTTATGTGGGAAATGAGCAGTTCTTC. Encoded protein: CATSRDGSYVGNEQFF.

The rearrangement links TRBV28 to TRBJ1-5; no definite D call. This CDR3 has 15 residues. V was trimmed by 3 bases and J by 2 bases, leaving 11 bases between them. CDR1 and CDR2 (germline): MDHEN, SYDVKM. The CDR3 is CASSLANLGNQPQHF. The CDR3 bases are TGTGCCAGCAGTTTGGCCAATTTGGGCAATCAGCCCCAGCATTTT.

This chain links TRBV5-8 with TRBJ1-4, with TRBD1 matching 7 bases. The V segment lost 7 bases and the J segment 0 bases; nucleotides outside the gene matches: 9. The CDR3 consists of 16 residues. Germline CDR1 is SGHTS and CDR2 is YDEGEE. The CDR3 DNA sequence: TGTGCCAGCCGACAGGGCCAAAGTGCAACTAATGAAAAACTGTTTTTT. Protein: CASRQGQSATNEKLFF. Filled out from reference TRBV5-8 and TRBJ1-4, the complete variable domain reads EAGVTQSPTHLIKTRGQQATLRCSPISGHTSVYWYQQALGLGLQFLLWYDEGEERNRGNFPPRFSGRQFPNYSSELNVNALELEDSALYLCASRQGQSATNEKLFFGSGTQLSVL.

The chain carries TRBV5-1 and TRBJ2-1; 7 bases are shared with TRBD2. J lost 5 bases, V lost 6 bases, and 20 bases had no gene match. The CDR3 runs to 18 residues. Germline-derived CDR1 and CDR2 are SGHRS and YFSETQ. The CDR3 spells CASNPRGVPGGGDNEQFF. The DNA of the CDR3 is TGCGCCAGCAACCCCCGGGGAGTTCCGGGGGGAGGGGACAATGAGCAGTTCTTC.

This clone is a singleton in its sample. This chain links TRBV9 with TRBJ1-2, with TRBD1 matching 7 bases. CDR3 length equals 14 residues. V dropped 3 bases and J dropped 8; count of bases not matched to a gene: 10. CDR1 SGDLS and CDR2 YYNGEE come from the germline V gene. As DNA, the CDR3 is TGTGCCAGCAGCGGCACAGGGGTCGAGAGAGGCTACACCTTC. Its translation: CASSGTGVERGYTF.

The chain couples TRBV2 to TRBJ2-2; 10 nucleotides align to TRBD2. This CDR3 contains 14 residues. J was trimmed by 0 bases and V by 9 bases; bases with no gene match: 1. Germline V gives CDR1 SNHLY, CDR2 FYNNEI. The CDR3 DNA sequence: TGTGCCAGAGGGACTAGCGCGAACACCGGGGAGCTGTTTTTT. Amino acid sequence: CARGTSANTGELFF.

This sequence joins TRBV5-4 and TRBJ2-3; TRBD2 aligns across 9 bases. This CDR3 is 17 amino acids long. Losses at the gene ends were 4 bases for V and 5 bases for J; bases not matched to a gene: 14. CDR1 and CDR2 from the germline V gene are SGHNT and YYREEE (reference sequence). CDR3 amino acids: CASSPLGREGLGDTQYF. CDR3 bases: TGTGCCAGCAGCCCATTGGGGCGGGAGGGCCTGGGAGATACGCAGTATTTT. The full variable domain, completed using reference TRBV5-4 and TRBJ2-3, is ETGVTQSPTHLIKTRGQQVTLRCSSQSGHNTVSWYQQALGQGPQFIFQYYREEENGRGNFPPRFSGLQFPNYSSELNVNALELDDSALYLCASSPLGREGLGDTQYFGPGTRLTVL.

This clone was seen just once. The chain carries TRBV14 and TRBJ2-3, with D tentatively TRBD2 (6 bases). The CDR3 covers 16 residues. Trimming took off 4 bases at V and 4 bases at J, with 18 bases between the two ends. Looked up from germline, CDR1 is SGHDN and CDR2 is FVKESK. Here the CDR3 reads CASSLQGASVADTQYF. CDR3 in DNA: TGTGCCAGCAGCCTTCAAGGAGCTAGCGTCGCAGATACGCAGTATTTT. Supplemented by reference TRBV14 and TRBJ2-3, the full variable domain reads EAGVTQFPSHSVIEKGQTVTLRCDPISGHDNLYWYRRVMGKEIKFLLHFVKESKQDESGMPNNRFLAERTGGTYSTLKVQPAELEDSGVYFCASSLQGASVADTQYFGPGTRLTVL.

The chain couples TRBV30 to TRBJ1-5; D not resolved. Trimming shortened V by 0 bases and J by 5 bases, and 8 bases separated the two germline ends. The length of the CDR3 is 13 residues. Looked up from germline, CDR1 is GTSNPN and CDR2 is SVGIG (reference sequence). The CDR3 region is CAWSVGIHQPQHF. The CDR3 nucleotides read TGTGCCTGGAGTGTCGGGATTCATCAGCCCCAGCATTTT.

The V and J genes are TRBV4-1 and TRBJ1-2; weak D call: TRBD1 (6 bases). The CDR3 totals 14 residues. V was clipped by 1 base and J by 8 bases, with 14 bases between them. The germline V gene encodes CDR1 MGHRA and CDR2 YSYEKL. DNA of the CDR3: TGCGCCAGCAGCCAAGGAGGGGGTCTGGGCGGCTACACCTTC. This codes for CASSQGGGLGGYTF.

The rearrangement uses TRBV2 and TRBJ1-2; D remains unclear. The V end lost 6 bases, the J end lost 5 bases, and 10 bases lay between the germline ends. From germline, CDR1 is SNHLY and CDR2 FYNNEI. The CDR3 is 12 amino acids. CDR3 sequence (DNA): TGTGCCAGCAGGAGGAGCGAATATGGCTACACCTTC. Its translation: CASRRSEYGYTF.

The V call is TRBV4-1, the J call TRBJ1-2; D is perhaps TRBD1 (5 bases). This CDR3 contains 17 residues. Per germline, CDR1 MGHRA and CDR2 YSYEKL. The germline V and J ends were trimmed by 0 bases and 4 bases, with 18 bases remaining between them. CDR3 residues: CASSQEPRAPGSYGYTF. The CDR3 DNA reads TGCGCCAGCAGCCAAGAACCCAGGGCCCCTGGATCCTATGGCTACACCTTC.

The V call is TRBV5-6, the J call TRBJ2-2; 7 nucleotides agree with TRBD1. Germline V gene data show CDR1 as SGHDT and CDR2 as YYEEEE. The junction had 2 bases not matched to a gene; V was cut back by 1 base and J by 5 bases. CDR3 length: 14 amino acids. The CDR3 coding sequence is TGTGCCAGCAGCTTGAGGGGGCTGACCGGGGAGCTGTTTTTT. It translates to CASSLRGLTGELFF.

This chain connects TRBV27 to TRBJ1-1; D is unresolved. Trimming removed 2 bases from V and 2 bases from J, with 6 bases in between. Germline CDR1 is MNHEY and CDR2 is SMNVEV (reference sequence). CDR3 length: 13 amino acids. CDR3 in DNA: TGTGCCAGCAGTTTAGGCACCAACACTGAAGCTTTCTTT. Its protein product is CASSLGTNTEAFF.